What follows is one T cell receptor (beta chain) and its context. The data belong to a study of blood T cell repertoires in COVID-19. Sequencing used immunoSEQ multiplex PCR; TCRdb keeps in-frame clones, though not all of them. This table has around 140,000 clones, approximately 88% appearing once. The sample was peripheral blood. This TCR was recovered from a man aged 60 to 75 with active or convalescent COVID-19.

The CDR3 protein is CASSLAGARNTEAFF. Here the CDR3 DNA reads TGTGCCAGCAGTTTAGCAGGGGCCAGGAACACTGAAGCTTTCTTT. The chain carries TRBV28 and TRBJ1-1; TRBD1 is a possible D gene (6 bases). In germline, CDR1 is MDHEN, CDR2 SYDVKM. V lost 2 bases, J lost 1 base, and 11 bases lay in between. The CDR3 loop spans 15 amino acids.